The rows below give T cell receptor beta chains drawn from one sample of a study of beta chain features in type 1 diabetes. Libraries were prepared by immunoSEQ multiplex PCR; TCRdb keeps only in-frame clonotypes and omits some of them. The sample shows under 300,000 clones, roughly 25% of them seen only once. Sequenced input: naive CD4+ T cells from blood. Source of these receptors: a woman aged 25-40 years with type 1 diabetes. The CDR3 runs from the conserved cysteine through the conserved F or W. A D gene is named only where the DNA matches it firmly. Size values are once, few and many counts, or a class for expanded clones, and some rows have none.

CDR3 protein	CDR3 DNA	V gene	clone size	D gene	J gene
CASSSGTGATNEKLFF	TGCGCCAGCAGCTCCGGGACAGGTGCAACTAATGAAAAACTGTTTTTT	TRBV4-1	few	TRBD1	TRBJ1-4
CASGSGSYGYTF	TGTGCTAGTGGATCAGGGTCCTATGGCTACACCTTC	TRBV12-5	few	.	TRBJ1-2
CASSLEQGNTEAFF	TGTGCCAGCAGCTTAGAACAGGGGAACACTGAAGCTTTCTTT	TRBV7-9	few	.	TRBJ1-1
CASSQARDRGRRSYNEQFF	TGCGCCAGCAGCCAAGCCCGGGACAGGGGGCGAAGATCCTACAATGAGCAGTTCTTC	TRBV4-1	.	TRBD1	TRBJ2-1
CASSLAPDYGYTF	TGTGCCAGCAGCTTAGCGCCAGACTATGGCTACACCTTC	TRBV7-2	few	.	TRBJ1-2
CAWSERYTGHGYVYEQYF	TGTGCCTGGAGTGAGCGGTACACCGGCCACGGATACGTGTACGAGCAGTACTTC	TRBV30	few	.	TRBJ2-7
CSVARLAGEQYF	TGCAGCGTTGCTAGACTAGCGGGAGAGCAGTACTTC	TRBV29-1	few	TRBD2	TRBJ2-7
CASSRTGGSYEQYF	TGTGCCAGTAGCCGGACAGGGGGCTCCTACGAGCAGTACTTC	TRBV19	.	TRBD1	TRBJ2-7
CASSSWAGAKNIQYF	TGTGCCAGCAGTTCTTGGGCAGGGGCCAAAAACATTCAGTACTTC	TRBV6-5	.	.	TRBJ2-4
CSVPGTGSYEQYF	TGCAGCGTTCCCGGGACAGGGTCCTACGAGCAGTACTTC	TRBV29-1	.	TRBD1	TRBJ2-7
CASSSVQSSIAGELFF	TGCGCCAGCAGCTCGGTCCAGTCTAGCATCGCCGGGGAGCTGTTTTTT	TRBV5-1	few	.	TRBJ2-2
CAWSPLARGPNQPQHF	TGTGCCTGGAGTCCCTTGGCGAGGGGGCCTAATCAGCCCCAGCATTTT	TRBV30	.	TRBD1	TRBJ1-5
CASGRTGAYEQYF	TGTGCCAGCGGAAGAACAGGGGCCTACGAGCAGTACTTC	TRBV11-2	few	TRBD1	TRBJ2-7
CSALAGVTTYEQYF	TGCAGCGCCCTAGCGGGAGTAACGACCTACGAGCAGTACTTC	TRBV29-1	few	TRBD2	TRBJ2-7
CASSRGSGANVLTF	TGTGCCAGCTCTCGGGGGTCTGGGGCCAACGTCCTGACTTTC	TRBV18	.	.	TRBJ2-6
CASSLELADTQYF	TGCGCCAGCAGCCTTGAACTCGCAGATACGCAGTATTTT	TRBV5-1	few	.	TRBJ2-3
CASSEGTGGNEQFF	TGTGCCAGCAGCGAAGGGACTGGGGGCAATGAGCAGTTCTTC	TRBV7-9	few	.	TRBJ2-1
CASRTLNRGHETQYF	TGTGCCAGCAGGACCCTCAACAGGGGGCACGAGACCCAGTACTTC	TRBV27	.	TRBD1	TRBJ2-5
CASSQGQGITGELFF	TGTGCCAGCAGCCAGGGACAGGGGATCACCGGGGAGCTGTTTTTT	TRBV5-4	.	TRBD1	TRBJ2-2
CASSQSRRQETQYF	TGCGCCAGCAGTCAATCGAGGCGGCAAGAGACCCAGTACTTC	TRBV23-1	.	.	TRBJ2-5
CASSQERTGVSNQPQHF	TGCGCCAGCAGCCAAGAGCGGACAGGGGTAAGCAATCAGCCCCAGCATTTT	TRBV4-1	few	TRBD1	TRBJ1-5
CASSSTVYGYTF	TGTGCCAGCAGTTCGACAGTCTATGGCTACACCTTC	TRBV28	.	.	TRBJ1-2
CASSIRDRAGEQYF	TGTGCCAGCAGCATCCGGGACAGGGCAGGCGAGCAGTACTTC	TRBV7-9	.	TRBD1	TRBJ2-7
CASSFLLGTGLRETQYF	TGTGCCAGCAGCTTTCTTCTGGGGACAGGACTGCGAGAGACCCAGTACTTC	TRBV5-4	few	TRBD1	TRBJ2-5
CASSPGTGLYEQYF	TGCGCCAGCAGCCCCGGGACAGGACTCTACGAGCAGTACTTC	TRBV4-1	few	TRBD1	TRBJ2-7
CASSSPTQGDFGGYTF	TGTGCCAGCAGCTCGCCCACACAGGGGGACTTCGGGGGCTACACCTTC	TRBV5-6	.	TRBD1	TRBJ1-2
CASSSSAGANVLTF	TGCGCCAGCAGCTCCTCCGCTGGGGCCAACGTCCTGACTTTC	TRBV5-1	.	.	TRBJ2-6
CASSRSNQPQHF	TGTGCCAGTTCCCGGAGCAATCAGCCCCAGCATTTT	TRBV19	.	.	TRBJ1-5
CASSFGFQGLNTEAFF	TGTGCCAGCAGCTTCGGGTTTCAGGGGCTGAACACTGAAGCTTTCTTT	TRBV11-2	few	.	TRBJ1-1
CASSRSGRADNEQFF	TGTGCCAGCAGTCGTAGCGGGAGGGCCGACAATGAGCAGTTCTTC	TRBV7-3	few	TRBD2	TRBJ2-1
CAWSVPRLAKNIQYF	TGTGCCTGGAGTGTACCCAGGCTAGCCAAAAACATTCAGTACTTC	TRBV30	few	.	TRBJ2-4
CSARRLSEQFF	TGCAGTGCTAGACGACTGTCCGAGCAGTTCTTC	TRBV20-1	few	.	TRBJ2-1
CASSLDGAGGLPDTQYF	TGTGCCAGCAGCTTAGATGGGGCGGGAGGGCTACCCGATACGCAGTATTTT	TRBV11-2	.	TRBD2	TRBJ2-3
CASHRDRAADEQYF	TGTGCCAGCCACCGGGACAGGGCCGCGGACGAGCAGTACTTC	TRBV7-9	few	TRBD1	TRBJ2-7
CAWRGHLNTEAFF	TGTGCCTGGAGGGGCCACCTGAACACTGAAGCTTTCTTT	TRBV30	few	.	TRBJ1-1
CSVRGASYEQYF	TGCAGCGTTCGGGGTGCGTCCTACGAGCAGTACTTC	TRBV29-1	.	.	TRBJ2-7
CASRTSGSTDTQYF	TGTGCCAGCAGGACTAGCGGGAGCACAGATACGCAGTATTTT	TRBV25-1	.	TRBD2	TRBJ2-3
CASRQHRTGAIEAFF	TGTGCCAGCAGGCAACACAGGACAGGGGCAATTGAAGCTTTCTTT	TRBV6-1	.	TRBD1	TRBJ1-1
CASSGTSGTDTQYF	TGCGCCAGCAGCGGGACTAGCGGCACAGATACGCAGTATTTT	TRBV5-1	.	TRBD2	TRBJ2-3
CASTYTLAYTDTQYF	TGTGCCAGCACCTACACTCTAGCTTACACAGATACGCAGTATTTT	TRBV27	.	.	TRBJ2-3
CASSYLDRAYTGELFF	TGTGCCAGCAGTTACTTGGACAGGGCGTATACCGGGGAGCTGTTTTTT	TRBV28	few	TRBD1	TRBJ2-2
CAWTPTGVGEAFF	TGTGCCTGGACCCCGACCGGGGTCGGTGAAGCTTTCTTT	TRBV30	few	.	TRBJ1-1